This TCR beta chain is drawn from a study of control samples from healthy donors and cancer patients. The CDR3 is 12 amino acids. Looked up from germline, CDR1 is GTSNPN and CDR2 is SVGIG (reference sequence). The V gene lost 8 bases and the J gene lost 2 bases, with 9 bases spanning the gap. Some clones are missing from TCRdb's copy, which holds only in-frame ones; the method was immunoSEQ multiplex PCR. The data contain roughly 150,000 clones, around 88% of them singletons. This clonotype was obtained from a man aged 18 to 35 in good health. The specimen sequenced was blood. The chain carries TRBV30 and TRBJ2-2; TRBD1 might be the D (5 bases). Here the CDR3 reads CALRGNTGELFF. CDR3 DNA: TGTGCCCTAAGGGGTAACACCGGGGAGCTGTTTTTT.